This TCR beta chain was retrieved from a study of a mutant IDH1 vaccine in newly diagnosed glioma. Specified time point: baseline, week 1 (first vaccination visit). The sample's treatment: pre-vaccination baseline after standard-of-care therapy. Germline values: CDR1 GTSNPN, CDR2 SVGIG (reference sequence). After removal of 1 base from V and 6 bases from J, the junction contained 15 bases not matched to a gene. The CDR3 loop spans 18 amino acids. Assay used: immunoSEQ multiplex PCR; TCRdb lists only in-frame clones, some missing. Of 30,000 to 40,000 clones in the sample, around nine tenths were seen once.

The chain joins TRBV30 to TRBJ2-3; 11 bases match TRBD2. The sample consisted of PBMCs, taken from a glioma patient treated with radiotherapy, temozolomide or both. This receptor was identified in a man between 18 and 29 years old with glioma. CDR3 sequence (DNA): TGTGCCTGGAGTGCTCCCCGTATGACTAGCGGGATTGTGGATACGCAGTATTTT. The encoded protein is CAWSAPRMTSGIVDTQYF.